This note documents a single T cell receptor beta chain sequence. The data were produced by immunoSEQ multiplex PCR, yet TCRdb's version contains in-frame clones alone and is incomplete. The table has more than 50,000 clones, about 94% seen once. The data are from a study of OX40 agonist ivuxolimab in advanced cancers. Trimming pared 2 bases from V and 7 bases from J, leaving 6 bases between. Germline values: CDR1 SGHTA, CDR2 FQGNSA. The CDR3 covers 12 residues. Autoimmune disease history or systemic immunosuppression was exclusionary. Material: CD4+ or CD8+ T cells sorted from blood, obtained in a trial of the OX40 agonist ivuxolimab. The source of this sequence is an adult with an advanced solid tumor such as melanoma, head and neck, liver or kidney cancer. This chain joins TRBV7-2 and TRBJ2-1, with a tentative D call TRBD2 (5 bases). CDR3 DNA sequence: TGTGCCAGCAGCTTACTAGCAAATGAGCAGTTCTTC. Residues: CASSLLANEQFF.